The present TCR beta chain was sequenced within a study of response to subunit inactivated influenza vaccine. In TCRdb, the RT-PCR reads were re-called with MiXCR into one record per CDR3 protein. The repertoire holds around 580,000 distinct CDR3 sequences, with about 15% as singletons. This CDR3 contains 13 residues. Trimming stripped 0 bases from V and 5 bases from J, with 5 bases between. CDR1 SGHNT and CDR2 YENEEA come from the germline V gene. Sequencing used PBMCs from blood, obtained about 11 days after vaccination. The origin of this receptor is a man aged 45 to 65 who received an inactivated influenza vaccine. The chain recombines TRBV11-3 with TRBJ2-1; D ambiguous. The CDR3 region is CASSLEPDNEQFF. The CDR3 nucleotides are TGTGCCAGCAGCTTAGAGCCAGACAATGAGCAGTTCTTC.